What follows are 27 T cell receptor beta chains derived from one specimen sequenced in a study of beta chain features in type 1 diabetes. General study points: There was a moderate but significant shortening of TCRB CDR3s in all four CD4+ subsets of Type 1 diabetes patients.

Expressed TCRB transcripts were sequenced because the entire RNA isolate underwent reverse transcription. Here immunoSEQ multiplex PCR was the method, and the copy in TCRdb shows in-frame clones only, minus some. The sample includes roughly 290,000 clones, approximately 15% of them seen just once. Which antigens these TCRs recognize remains unknown. The sequenced sample consisted of naive CD4+ T cells from blood. Source of these receptors: a man in his late teens or twenties with type 1 diabetes.

The sample holds a few counts of this clone. The CDR3, as DNA: TGTGCCTGGAGTGTGTGGCAGGTCTACACCTTC. It encodes CAWSVWQVYTF. This chain uses TRBV30 with TRBJ1-2; D gene ambiguous. CDR1 is GTSNPN and CDR2 is SVGIG in the germline V gene (reference sequence). The CDR3 sequence is 11 residues long. Deletions cut 0 bases from V and 10 bases from J, with 9 bases between.

This chain uses TRBV2 with TRBJ2-5; TRBD1 agrees at 9 bases. The trim removed 6 bases at V and 8 bases at J, leaving 4 bases unmatched. CDR1 and CDR2 (germline): SNHLY, FYNNEI. This CDR3 has 12 residues. The CDR3 sequence: CASRTGGSTQYF. CDR3 in DNA: TGTGCCAGCAGGACAGGGGGGAGCACCCAGTACTTC. Full variable domain (missing parts from reference TRBV2 and TRBJ2-5): EPEVTQTPSHQVTQMGQEVILRCVPISNHLYFYWYRQILGQKVEFLVSFYNNEISEKSEIFDDQFSVERPDGSNFTLKIRSTKLEDSAMYFCASRTGGSTQYFGPGTRLLVL.

CDR3 bases: TGTGCCTGGAAGCCACCAGGGGGCGCGAGGACCGGGGAGCTGTTTTTT. Residues: CAWKPPGGARTGELFF. This chain joins TRBV30 and TRBJ2-2, with 8 bases matching TRBD1. This CDR3 has 16 residues. The junction had 12 bases not matched to a gene; V was cut back by 4 bases and J by 5 bases. CDR1 and CDR2 from the germline V gene are GTSNPN and SVGIG (reference sequence).

The chain employs TRBV7-9 and TRBJ1-6; D ambiguous. V was clipped by 5 bases and J by 5 bases, with 13 bases between them. The germline V gene has CDR1 SEHNR and CDR2 FQNEAQ (reference sequence). This CDR3 region has 15 residues. The CDR3 DNA sequence: TGTGCCAGCAGCCCCTCGCCCGGTCATAATTCACCCCTCCACTTT. This translates into CASSPSPGHNSPLHF.

This chain connects TRBV6-1 to TRBJ2-5; D might be TRBD2 (5 bases). Trimming pared 6 bases from V and 5 bases from J, leaving 16 bases between. CDR1 is MNHNS and CDR2 is SASEGT in the germline V gene. The length of the CDR3 is 14 residues. Written as DNA, the CDR3 is TGTGCCAGCAGGGAGGACTTCCGAGGGGAGACCCAGTACTTC. It codes for CASREDFRGETQYF.

This chain links TRBV7-9 with TRBJ2-1; 9 bases are shared with TRBD2. Looked up from germline, CDR1 is SEHNR and CDR2 is FQNEAQ (reference sequence). CDR3 length: 18 residues. J was trimmed by 3 bases and V by 4 bases; bases with no gene match: 13. The CDR3 bases are TGTGCCAGCAGCTCACCGGGGGGGTCTAGCGGGGTCTACAATGAGCAGTTCTTC. It specifies CASSSPGGSSGVYNEQFF.

The V and J genes are TRBV14 and TRBJ2-5, with 9 positions matching TRBD1. From germline, CDR1 is SGHDN and CDR2 FVKESK. This CDR3 comprises 16 residues. J lost 2 bases, V lost 1 base, and 5 bases had no gene match. The CDR3 bases are TGTGCCAGCAGCCAAGCGACAGGGGGTCTTCAAGAGACCCAGTACTTC. This translates into CASSQATGGLQETQYF.

This clone was seen a handful of times. The chain is built from TRBV15 and TRBJ2-6; 9 bases fit TRBD1. The length of the CDR3 is 17 residues. Germline CDR1 LNHNV, CDR2 YYDKDF (reference sequence). V dropped 6 bases and J dropped 3; count of bases not matched to a gene: 9. For the CDR3, the DNA is TGTGCCACCAGACCCGGGACAGGGTCCGGTGGGGCCAACGTCCTGACTTTC. The encoded protein is CATRPGTGSGGANVLTF.

This clone was recorded a few times. The J gene is TRBJ2-3, the V gene TRBV28; tentatively, D is TRBD2 (6 bases). The V gene lost 3 bases and the J gene lost 6 bases, with 16 bases spanning the gap. Germline CDR1 reads MDHEN; CDR2 reads SYDVKM. This CDR3 comprises 15 residues. CDR3 in DNA: TGTGCCAGCAGTTTCCGTCCCGAGACTAGTGATACGCAGTATTTT. Translated: CASSFRPETSDTQYF.

The chain links TRBV30 to TRBJ1-2; 8 bases are a match to TRBD1. The CDR3 spans 15 residues. After removal of 0 bases from V and 6 bases from J, the junction contained 9 bases not matched to a gene. CDR1 GTSNPN and CDR2 SVGIG come from the germline V gene (reference sequence). The CDR3 protein is CAWSVPGQGYHGYTF. Written as DNA, the CDR3 is TGTGCCTGGAGTGTTCCCGGACAGGGATACCATGGCTACACCTTC.

The chain couples TRBV28 to TRBJ2-3, with 7 bases aligning to TRBD1. The CDR3 contains 13 residues. V dropped 5 bases and J dropped 6; count of bases not matched to a gene: 5. Germline values: CDR1 MDHEN, CDR2 SYDVKM. Here the CDR3 reads CASSITGEDTQYF. CDR3 DNA sequence: TGTGCCAGCAGTATTACAGGGGAGGATACGCAGTATTTT.

The chain joins TRBV4-1 to TRBJ2-4, with a weak D call TRBD2 (6 bases). The CDR3 is 13 residues long. V was cut by 4 bases and J by 7 bases, with 11 bases left in between. Germline V gene data show CDR1 as MGHRA and CDR2 as YSYEKL. DNA of the CDR3: TGCGCCAGCAGCCTAGTCGGGAGCAACATTCAGTACTTC. It encodes CASSLVGSNIQYF.

This clone occurred a few times. The V and J genes are TRBV6-6 and TRBJ2-2; the D is unclear. The V gene lost 3 bases and the J gene lost 7 bases, with 3 bases spanning the gap. Germline CDR1 is MNHNY and CDR2 is SVGAGI (reference sequence). This CDR3 contains 11 residues. The CDR3 DNA sequence: TGTGCCAGCAGTTATTACGGGGAGCTGTTTTTT. Translating gives CASSYYGELFF.

In this sample, this clone turned up a few times. The V call is TRBV5-6, the J call TRBJ1-2, with a tentative D call TRBD1 (6 bases). CDR3 length equals 13 residues. The germline gives CDR1 SGHDT, CDR2 YYEEEE. Between the trimmed V and J ends, which lost 4 bases and 5 bases, there was a span of 12 bases. The CDR3 loop is CASSRGQLYGYTF. CDR3 sequence (DNA): TGTGCCAGCAGCCGCGGACAGCTTTATGGCTACACCTTC.

J is TRBJ2-1 and V is TRBV18; TRBD1 is a possible D gene (6 bases). The CDR3 runs 13 residues. Germline V gene data show CDR1 as KGHSH and CDR2 as LQKENI. V lost 3 bases and J lost 12, with 15 bases in between. The CDR3 region has the DNA TGTGCCAGCTCACCTGACCTACAAGGGGGGCAGTTCTTC. This translates into CASSPDLQGGQFF.

There are a few counts of this clone. The rearrangement joins TRBV5-4 to TRBJ1-3; D gene ambiguous. Trimming pared 7 bases from V and 3 bases from J, leaving 17 bases between. This CDR3 spans 15 amino acids. Germline lookup yields CDR1 SGHNT and CDR2 YYREEE (reference sequence). The CDR3 here is CASQSAGSGGNTIYF. DNA of the CDR3: TGTGCCAGCCAATCCGCGGGGTCGGGTGGAAACACCATATATTTT.

The chain recombines TRBV9 with TRBJ1-1, with a tentative D call TRBD1 (5 bases). Germline V lookup: CDR1 SGDLS, CDR2 YYNGEE. This CDR3 is built from 14 residues. V gave up 4 bases and J gave up 1 base, with 11 bases separating them. CDR3 loop: CASSPHRSNTEAFF. The CDR3 coding sequence is TGTGCCAGCAGCCCTCACAGGTCGAACACTGAAGCTTTCTTT.

The V and J genes are TRBV6-6 and TRBJ1-1, with a possible D match to TRBD1 (6 bases). The CDR3 has 14 residues. Germline CDR1 reads MNHNY; CDR2 reads SVGAGI (reference sequence). V gave up 8 bases and J gave up 2 bases, with 15 bases separating them. The CDR3 is CASHSRTDNTEAFF. CDR3 DNA sequence: TGTGCCAGCCACTCACGGACAGACAACACTGAAGCTTTCTTT.

The table lists this clone with a few counts. The chain has TRBV30 and TRBJ1-1; the D is unclear. CDR1 is GTSNPN, CDR2 SVGIG, per germline (reference sequence). The CDR3 is 13 residues long. V lost 0 bases to trimming and J lost 1 base, with 6 bases between them. The CDR3, as DNA: TGTGCCTGGAGTGTGGCAGGGAACACTGAAGCTTTCTTT. Amino acid sequence: CAWSVAGNTEAFF.

The chain is built from TRBV28 and TRBJ2-3; D perhaps matches TRBD2 (5 bases). Trimming shortened V by 11 bases and J by 0 bases, and 15 bases separated the two germline ends. Germline assignment: CDR1 MDHEN and CDR2 SYDVKM. The CDR3 spans 14 residues. CDR3 loop: CAAGVTSSTDTQYF. The DNA of the CDR3 is TGTGCCGCCGGGGTTACCTCTAGCACAGATACGCAGTATTTT.

The chain uses TRBV29-1 and TRBJ1-1; D is undetermined. CDR1 SQVTM and CDR2 ANQGSEA come from the germline V gene. This CDR3 region has 15 residues. V gave up 4 bases and J gave up 0 bases, with 15 bases separating them. The chain's CDR3 is CSVGPGLILNTEAFF. The CDR3 nucleotides read TGCAGCGTTGGCCCCGGACTGATCCTGAACACTGAAGCTTTCTTT.

Only a few counts were recorded for this clone. The chain uses TRBV7-2 and TRBJ1-5; D is unclear. Germline V lookup: CDR1 SGHTA, CDR2 FQGNSA. The V end was cut by 2 bases, the J end by 8 bases, with 13 bases between. The CDR3 totals 14 residues. In DNA, the CDR3 is TGTGCCAGCAGCTTAATGGCGGGTGAGGAGCCCCAGCATTTT. The encoded protein is CASSLMAGEEPQHF.

This clone occurred a few times. This chain links TRBV28 with TRBJ1-2; D is perhaps TRBD1 (6 bases). Between the trimmed V and J ends, which lost 5 bases and 4 bases, there was a span of 11 bases. The V gene's germline CDR1 is MDHEN and CDR2 SYDVKM. The length of the CDR3 is 13 residues. For the CDR3, the DNA is TGTGCCAGCAGTCCAGGGGTCCCCTATGGCTACACCTTC. This sequence encodes CASSPGVPYGYTF.

A few counts support this clone. The chain has TRBV6-6 and TRBJ1-1; D is unclear. This CDR3 has 13 amino acids. Germline V lookup: CDR1 MNHNY, CDR2 SVGAGI (reference sequence). Trimming shortened V by 5 bases and J by 6 bases, and 13 bases separated the two germline ends. The CDR3 region is CASSSQVISEAFF. Here the CDR3 DNA reads TGTGCCAGCAGTAGCCAGGTAATCTCTGAAGCTTTCTTT.

This clone was counted only a few times. The rearrangement uses TRBV7-2 and TRBJ2-3; unclear D gene. The CDR3 is made up of 13 amino acids. Germline V gene sequence: CDR1 SGHTA, CDR2 FQGNSA. V was trimmed by 3 bases and J by 7 bases, leaving 11 bases between them. The CDR3 protein is CASSFDQRNTQYF. The CDR3 DNA reads TGTGCCAGCAGCTTCGATCAGAGGAATACGCAGTATTTT.

The chain combines TRBV7-2 with TRBJ2-7, with 8 positions matching TRBD1. The junction had 6 bases not matched to a gene; V was cut back by 3 bases and J by 5 bases. Germline V gene lookup returns CDR1 SGHTA and CDR2 FQGNSA. The CDR3 consists of 14 residues. CDR3: CASSLRSGGHEQYF. For the CDR3, the DNA is TGTGCCAGCAGCTTGAGGTCAGGGGGCCACGAGCAGTACTTC. The whole variable domain, filled in from reference TRBV7-2 and TRBJ2-7, reads GAGVSQSPSNKVTEKGKDVELRCDPISGHTALYWYRQSLGQGLEFLIYFQGNSAPDKSGLPSDRFSAERTGGSVSTLTIQRTQQEDSAVYLCASSLRSGGHEQYFGPGTRLTVT.

This clone was detected only a few times. The chain has TRBV18 and TRBJ2-3; 10 bases fit TRBD2. The CDR3 is made up of 16 amino acids. Trimming at V came to 3 bases and at J to 0 bases, leaving 3 bases not matched to a gene. CDR1 and CDR2 from the germline V gene are KGHSH and LQKENI. Written as DNA, the CDR3 is TGTGCCAGCTCACCGCGGACTAGCGGAAGCACAGATACGCAGTATTTT. This gives the protein CASSPRTSGSTDTQYF.